This T cell receptor beta chain came from a study of blood T cell repertoires in COVID-19. At the level of the study: From the United States, Italy and Spain came samples of acute and convalescent COVID-19. PBMCs, B-cell-depleted T cells, or T cells provided the cDNA or gDNA that made up the material.

Authors' methods: Estimated nucleated cell counts came from reference gene primer amplification. The method was immunoSEQ multiplex PCR; TCRdb's version includes in-frame clones alone and lacks a portion of them. V and J calls and clone size come straight from that table; D and trimming were deduced from the DNA. The sample yields approximately 220,000 clones, around 80% seen once. The germline V gene encodes CDR1 SEHNR and CDR2 FQNEAQ (reference sequence). Trimming stripped 5 bases from V and 0 bases from J, with 14 bases between. This CDR3 spans 16 amino acids. This sequence was found in a woman older than 75 with acute or convalescent COVID-19. Sequences were obtained from peripheral blood. This rearrangement joins TRBV7-9 to TRBJ1-3, with D possibly matching TRBD1 (6 bases). The chain's CDR3 is CASSAGWTASGNTIYF. The CDR3 DNA sequence: TGTGCCAGCAGCGCGGGTTGGACAGCCTCTGGAAACACCATATATTTT.